This T cell receptor (beta chain) was captured by sequencing in a study of T cells in Graves' hyperthyroidism and ophthalmopathy. Study background: It was at initial diagnosis, before any treatment, that peripheral blood was collected. Study results and limitations: A 13 V-J signature model discriminated ophthalmopathy versus stable hyperthyroidism. Onset of ophthalmopathy came a median approximately 6.8 months after the model predicted it.

Germline V CDR1 and CDR2: MGHDK, SYGVNS. Trimming removed 3 bases at V and 6 bases at J, with 11 bases between. The CDR3 is made up of 13 amino acids. Amplified regions were TCR beta CDR3 sequences from RNA transcripts. HTBI primers were used for first-round RT-PCR of the TCR CDR3. Via MiXCR, TCRdb re-called the multiplex PCR reads, giving one row per CDR3 protein. The data show around 280,000 distinct CDR3 sequences, roughly 15% seen once. About this clonotype: The antigen is not known.

Clinical symptoms, serum thyroxine and TRAb, thyroid ultrasound and orbital computed tomography together formed the diagnostic basis. The sample was blood. The receptor comes from a woman aged 25 to 39 with Graves' hyperthyroidism that later progressed to Graves' ophthalmopathy. The chain carries TRBV25-1 and TRBJ1-2; a possible D gene is TRBD1 (5 bases). The CDR3 nucleotides are TGTGCCAGCAGTGAGCAGGGTATGGATGGCTACACCTTC. This sequence encodes CASSEQGMDGYTF.